Sequencing of this T cell receptor beta chain was carried out in a study of T cells in Graves' hyperthyroidism and ophthalmopathy. Notes on this clonotype: Its target is not known.

Across 18 months, stable Graves' hyperthyroidism was marked by no progression to ophthalmopathy. For the diagnoses, clinical symptoms, serum thyroxine and TRAb, thyroid ultrasound and orbital computed tomography were used. Overall study results and limits: In blood, most of the thyroid clonotypes expanded above 0.001 were also present.

This CDR3 comprises 14 residues. The V and J ends lost 1 base and 8 bases respectively, with 13 bases between them. Per germline, CDR1 SNHLY and CDR2 FYNNEI. Amplification of TCR beta CDR3 regions was performed using RNA transcripts as template. When the TCR CDR3 underwent first-round RT-PCR, the HTBI primer set was used. MiXCR was run by TCRdb on the multiplex PCR reads, yielding one entry per CDR3 protein. The sample lists approximately 500,000 distinct CDR3 sequences, about half occurring once. Input material: peripheral blood or thyroid tissue (not recorded which). The chain combines TRBV2 with TRBJ2-3; D remains unclear. The TCR comes from a woman aged 18-35 years with Graves' hyperthyroidism. The CDR3 sequence is CASSEVTRQTTQYF. CDR3 sequence (DNA): TGTGCCAGCAGTGAAGTAACGCGCCAAACTACGCAGTATTTT. Complete variable domain (other parts from reference TRBV2 and TRBJ2-3): EPEVTQTPSHQVTQMGQEVILRCVPISNHLYFYWYRQILGQKVEFLVSFYNNEISEKSEIFDDQFSVERPDGSNFTLKIRSTKLEDSAMYFCASSEVTRQTTQYFGPGTRLTVL.